This entry lists 23 T cell receptor beta chains sequenced from one sample in a study of blood T cell repertoires in COVID-19. Here immunoSEQ multiplex PCR was the method, and the copy in TCRdb shows in-frame clones only, minus some. Of tens of thousands of clones in the sample, approximately 87% were seen once. The sample consisted of peripheral blood. Receptors originate from a woman aged 55-75 years with COVID-19, enrolled during active disease.

V usage is TRBV19 and J usage is TRBJ1-5, with TRBD1 matching 10 bases. Germline loops: CDR1 LNHDA, CDR2 SQIVND (reference sequence). The CDR3 loop spans 17 amino acids. V was pared by 11 bases and J by 1 base, with 14 bases of the junction left unmatched. The DNA of the CDR3 is TGTGCCGTTGCCCGGGACAGGGGAGCTGAGAGCAATCAGCCCCAGCATTTT. Residues: CAVARDRGAESNQPQHF.

The rearrangement uses TRBV19 and TRBJ1-1, with D possibly being TRBD1 (6 bases). The CDR3 sequence is 15 residues long. Looked up from germline, CDR1 is LNHDA and CDR2 is SQIVND (reference sequence). V was pared by 4 bases and J by 3 bases, with 15 bases between. The CDR3 DNA reads as TGTGCCAGTAGTAGAAACGGACAGATCGACACTGAAGCTTTCTTT. Translating it yields CASSRNGQIDTEAFF.

The chain recombines TRBV3-1 (or the pseudogene TRBV3-2) with TRBJ1-2; possible D gene TRBD1, 5 bases. Germline CDR1 is LGHDT and CDR2 is YNNKEL (reference sequence). V gave up 1 base and J gave up 7 bases, with 13 bases separating them. This CDR3 contains 14 residues. The CDR3 nucleotides read TGTGCCAGCAGCCAAGCCGCCGGGGGTCGTGGCTACACCTTC. Translation: CASSQAAGGRGYTF.

V is TRBV28 and J is TRBJ2-4, with TRBD2 as a possible D gene (5 bases). V dropped 2 bases and J dropped 8 bases, with 13 bases sitting between them. There are 14 residues in the CDR3. Germline CDR1 MDHEN, CDR2 SYDVKM. The CDR3: CASSLISGPDIQYF. For the CDR3, the DNA is TGTGCCAGCAGTTTAATAAGCGGACCGGACATTCAGTACTTC.

The chain is built from TRBV7-6 and TRBJ2-3, with D unresolved. Germline V gene sequence: CDR1 SGHVS, CDR2 FNYEAQ. The V end lost 5 bases, the J end lost 0 bases, and 12 bases lay between the germline ends. The CDR3 is made up of 15 amino acids. The CDR3 spells CASSRVERSTDTQYF. The CDR3 region has the DNA TGTGCCAGCAGCCGAGTAGAGAGAAGCACAGATACGCAGTATTTT.

The chain couples TRBV5-1 to TRBJ2-3, with D perhaps TRBD1 (6 bases). The germline gives CDR1 SGHRS, CDR2 YFSETQ. CDR3 length equals 14 residues. V lost 3 bases, J lost 1 base, and 9 bases lay in between. The CDR3 region is CASSWPGGTDTQYF. Here the CDR3 DNA reads TGCGCCAGCAGCTGGCCAGGGGGCACAGATACGCAGTATTTT.

The CDR3 bases are TGTGCCAGCAGTCCGGCAGGGGAAGAGACCCAGTACTTC. Translated: CASSPAGEETQYF. The J gene is TRBJ2-5, the V gene TRBV6-2 or TRBV6-3, with D perhaps TRBD1 (6 bases). Deletions cut 5 bases from V and 3 bases from J, with 10 bases between. The CDR3 contains 13 residues. The germline V gene encodes CDR1 MNHEY and CDR2 SVGEGT.

The chain has TRBV28 and TRBJ1-4; 7 bases agree with TRBD1. Germline V gene sequence: CDR1 MDHEN, CDR2 SYDVKM. Losses at the gene ends were 2 bases for V and 2 bases for J; bases not matched to a gene: 2. The CDR3 totals 15 residues. The CDR3 region is CASSLLDRTNEKLFF. CDR3 nucleotides: TGTGCCAGCAGTTTACTGGACAGGACTAATGAAAAACTGTTTTTT.

The chain has TRBV2 and TRBJ2-1; D is ambiguous. This CDR3 contains 12 residues. CDR1 and CDR2 (germline): SNHLY, FYNNEI. V lost 7 bases, J lost 15 bases, and 19 bases lay in between. The CDR3: CASKRHPRFSFF. CDR3 DNA sequence: TGTGCCAGCAAGAGGCACCCGAGATTTTCGTTCTTC.

The rearrangement links TRBV19 to TRBJ1-5; D is possibly TRBD1 (5 bases). The V end was cut by 9 bases, the J end by 6 bases, with 24 bases between. The CDR3 is made up of 16 amino acids. In germline, CDR1 is LNHDA, CDR2 SQIVND (reference sequence). For the CDR3, the DNA is TGTGCCAGCCGCGCCCCGGTGGGGCTGGGAGGTCAGCCCCAGCATTTT. It yields the protein CASRAPVGLGGQPQHF.

This clone showed up just a few times. The CDR3 DNA sequence: TGTGCCAGCTCACCCGGGACAGGGAAGATCCACGAGCAGTACTTC. It codes for CASSPGTGKIHEQYF. The V call is TRBV18, the J call TRBJ2-7; 9 bases are a match to TRBD1. The germline gives CDR1 KGHSH, CDR2 LQKENI. This CDR3 contains 15 residues. V dropped 3 bases and J dropped 5; count of bases not matched to a gene: 8.

This clone was seen just once. The chain recombines TRBV7-2 with TRBJ2-7, with D hard to call. In germline, CDR1 is SGHTA, CDR2 FQGNSA. The CDR3 consists of 13 residues. The V end lost 1 base, the J end lost 9 bases, and 13 bases lay between the germline ends. CDR3 amino acids: CASSLGPGQGQYF. The CDR3 coding sequence is TGTGCCAGCAGCTTAGGTCCAGGTCAAGGGCAGTACTTC.

The genes are TRBV5-4 and TRBJ2-2, with 7 bases identical to TRBD2. The CDR3 has 17 amino acids. After removal of 0 bases from V and 3 bases from J, the junction contained 8 bases not matched to a gene. Germline V gene data show CDR1 as SGHNT and CDR2 as YYREEE (reference sequence). CDR3 sequence (DNA): TGTGCCAGCAGCTTGGCGGGGGGTATTCGTTACACCGGGGAGCTGTTTTTT. It specifies CASSLAGGIRYTGELFF. Looking up the rest from reference TRBV5-4 and TRBJ2-2 gives the full variable domain: ETGVTQSPTHLIKTRGQQVTLRCSSQSGHNTVSWYQQALGQGPQFIFQYYREEENGRGNFPPRFSGLQFPNYSSELNVNALELDDSALYLCASSLAGGIRYTGELFFGEGSRLTVL.

This clone was detected once. This chain uses TRBV4-2 with TRBJ2-3; TRBD2 agrees at 8 bases. J gave up 4 bases and V 0 bases, and 6 bases lay outside the gene matches. Germline CDR1 and CDR2: LGHNA and YNFKEQ. The CDR3 length is 16 residues. The CDR3 is CASSQDSGSGADTQYF. The CDR3 nucleotides read TGTGCCAGCAGCCAAGACAGCGGGAGTGGTGCAGATACGCAGTATTTT.

CDR3 nucleotides: TGTGCCAGCAGGTCCACTCAGGGAAGTAATTCACCCCTCCACTTT. Its protein product is CASRSTQGSNSPLHF. V is TRBV6-5 and J is TRBJ1-6; possible D gene TRBD1, 5 bases. The CDR3 extends over 15 amino acids. Deletions cut 6 bases from V and 6 bases from J, with 15 bases between. The germline gives CDR1 MNHEY, CDR2 SVGAGI.

The J gene is TRBJ2-3, the V gene TRBV18, with 8 nucleotides matching TRBD2. J lost 6 bases, V lost 1 base, and 9 bases had no gene match. This CDR3 has 16 residues. Germline V lookup: CDR1 KGHSH, CDR2 LQKENI. The CDR3 region is CASSPLAGNPPDTQYF. The CDR3 DNA reads as TGTGCCAGCTCACCACTAGCGGGAAATCCCCCGGATACGCAGTATTTT.

The rearrangement joins TRBV5-1 to TRBJ1-4, with 8 bases fitting TRBD1. Trimming took 4 bases from V and 5 from J; bases not matched to a gene: 1. This CDR3 has 13 residues. The germline V gene encodes CDR1 SGHRS and CDR2 YFSETQ. The CDR3 here is CASSRQGNEKLFF. CDR3 nucleotides: TGCGCCAGCAGCCGACAGGGGAATGAAAAACTGTTTTTT.

This chain connects TRBV6-6 to TRBJ1-5; D is unresolved. CDR1 and CDR2 (germline): MNHNY, SVGAGI (reference sequence). CDR3 length equals 15 residues. The V end lost 6 bases, the J end lost 0 bases, and 12 bases lay between the germline ends. Written as DNA, the CDR3 is TGTGCCAGCAGCCACAGTCAGGCTAGCAATCAGCCCCAGCATTTT. This codes for CASSHSQASNQPQHF.

V usage is TRBV5-8 and J usage is TRBJ1-1; D remains ambiguous. The CDR3 is 14 residues long. The V end lost 2 bases, the J end lost 4 bases, and 12 bases lay between the germline ends. Per germline, CDR1 SGHTS and CDR2 YDEGEE. CDR3 region: CASSFTGRGTEAFF. The CDR3 region has the DNA TGTGCCAGCAGCTTCACTGGGCGGGGCACTGAAGCTTTCTTT. Variable domain in full (rest from reference TRBV5-8 and TRBJ1-1): EAGVTQSPTHLIKTRGQQATLRCSPISGHTSVYWYQQALGLGLQFLLWYDEGEERNRGNFPPRFSGRQFPNYSSELNVNALELEDSALYLCASSFTGRGTEAFFGQGTRLTVV.

V is TRBV28 and J is TRBJ2-7; perhaps TRBD2 as D (6 bases). The germline V gene encodes CDR1 MDHEN and CDR2 SYDVKM. Deletions cut 2 bases from V and 4 bases from J, with 12 bases between. This CDR3 region has 14 residues. CDR3 in amino acids: CASSLGGRGYEQYF. As DNA, the CDR3 is TGTGCCAGCAGTTTAGGGGGGAGAGGTTACGAGCAGTACTTC.

The rearrangement links TRBV11-2 to TRBJ1-1; 7 bases align to TRBD1. Germline V gives CDR1 SGHAT, CDR2 FQNNGV. Losses at the gene ends were 2 bases for V and 0 bases for J; bases not matched to a gene: 6. The CDR3 has 16 residues. CDR3 residues: CASSLSPTGLNTEAFF. The CDR3 DNA is TGTGCCAGCAGCTTAAGCCCGACAGGGCTGAACACTGAAGCTTTCTTT.

This chain uses TRBV19 with TRBJ1-1; D perhaps matches TRBD1 (5 bases). V was shortened by 7 bases and J by 1 base, with 13 bases between the two germline ends. Germline V gives CDR1 LNHDA, CDR2 SQIVND (reference sequence). The CDR3 sequence is 14 residues long. This chain's CDR3 is CASKTQGRNTEAFF. CDR3 sequence (DNA): TGTGCCAGTAAAACCCAGGGTCGGAACACTGAAGCTTTCTTT. Variable domain in full (rest from reference TRBV19 and TRBJ1-1): DGGITQSPKYLFRKEGQNVTLSCEQNLNHDAMYWYRQDPGQGLRLIYYSQIVNDFQKGDIAEGYSVSREKKESFPLTVTSAQKNPTAFYLCASKTQGRNTEAFFGQGTRLTVV.

The chain links TRBV4-2 to TRBJ2-7; 9 bases line up with TRBD1. The CDR3 totals 16 residues. J gave up 2 bases and V 1 base, and 6 bases lay outside the gene matches. Germline lookup yields CDR1 LGHNA and CDR2 YNFKEQ. CDR3 in DNA: TGTGCCAGCAGCCAAGTTCGGGGGACAGGGACCTACGAGCAGTACTTC. Protein sequence: CASSQVRGTGTYEQYF.